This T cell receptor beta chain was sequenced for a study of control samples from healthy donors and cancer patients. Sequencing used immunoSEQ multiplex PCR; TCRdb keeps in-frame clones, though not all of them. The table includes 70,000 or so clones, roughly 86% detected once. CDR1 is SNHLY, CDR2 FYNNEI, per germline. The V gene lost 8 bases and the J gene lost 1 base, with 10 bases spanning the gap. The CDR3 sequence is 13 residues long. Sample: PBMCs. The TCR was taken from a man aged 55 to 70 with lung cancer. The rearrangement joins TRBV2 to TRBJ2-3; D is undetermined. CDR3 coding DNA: TGTGCCAGCGGGCTATTCGGCACAGATACGCAGTATTTT. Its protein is CASGLFGTDTQYF. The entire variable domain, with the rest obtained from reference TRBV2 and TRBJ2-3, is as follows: EPEVTQTPSHQVTQMGQEVILRCVPISNHLYFYWYRQILGQKVEFLVSFYNNEISEKSEIFDDQFSVERPDGSNFTLKIRSTKLEDSAMYFCASGLFGTDTQYFGPGTRLTVL.